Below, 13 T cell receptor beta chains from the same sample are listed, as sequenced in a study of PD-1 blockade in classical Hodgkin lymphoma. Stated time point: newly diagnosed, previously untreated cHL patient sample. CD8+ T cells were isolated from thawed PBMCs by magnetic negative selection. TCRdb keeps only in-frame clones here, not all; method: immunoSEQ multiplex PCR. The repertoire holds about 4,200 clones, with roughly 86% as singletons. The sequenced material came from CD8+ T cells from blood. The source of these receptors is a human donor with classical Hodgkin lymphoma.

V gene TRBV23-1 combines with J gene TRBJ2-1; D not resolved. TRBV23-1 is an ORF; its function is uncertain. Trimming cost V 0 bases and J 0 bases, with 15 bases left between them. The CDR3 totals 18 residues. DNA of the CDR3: TGCGCCAGCAGTCAATCTCAGAATAGCCGCAGCTCCTACAATGAGCAGTTCTTC. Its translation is CASSQSQNSRSSYNEQFF.

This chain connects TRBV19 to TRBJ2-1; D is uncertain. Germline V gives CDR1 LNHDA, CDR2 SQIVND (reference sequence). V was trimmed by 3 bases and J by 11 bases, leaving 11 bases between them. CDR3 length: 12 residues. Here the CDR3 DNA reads TGTGCCAGTAGTATGGGTCAAGGAAAGCAGTTCTTC. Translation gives CASSMGQGKQFF.

CDR3 amino acids: CASSARGPDTQYF. CDR3 DNA: TGTGCCAGCAGCGCAAGGGGGCCAGATACGCAGTATTTT. The chain recombines TRBV9 with TRBJ2-3, with 7 bases matching TRBD1. The junction had 2 bases not matched to a gene; V was cut back by 3 bases and J by 4 bases. CDR3 length equals 13 residues. Germline CDR1 is SGDLS and CDR2 is YYNGEE.

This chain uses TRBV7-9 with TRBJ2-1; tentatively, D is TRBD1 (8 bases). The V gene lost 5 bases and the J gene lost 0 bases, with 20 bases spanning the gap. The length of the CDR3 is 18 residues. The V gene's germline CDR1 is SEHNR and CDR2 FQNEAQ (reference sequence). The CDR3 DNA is TGTGCCAGCAGCGGTGACAGGGGAAGGGGGGGCTCCTACAATGAGCAGTTCTTC. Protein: CASSGDRGRGGSYNEQFF.

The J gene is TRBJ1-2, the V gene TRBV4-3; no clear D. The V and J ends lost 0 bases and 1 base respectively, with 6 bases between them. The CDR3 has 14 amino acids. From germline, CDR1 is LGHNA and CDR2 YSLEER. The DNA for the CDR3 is TGCGCCAGCAGCCAAGATTCCGGTAACTATGGCTACACCTTC. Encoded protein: CASSQDSGNYGYTF.

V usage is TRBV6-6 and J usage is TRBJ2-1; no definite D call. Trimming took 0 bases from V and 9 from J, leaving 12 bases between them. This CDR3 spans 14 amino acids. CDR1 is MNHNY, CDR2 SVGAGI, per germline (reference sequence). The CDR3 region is CASSYSAVGSEQFF. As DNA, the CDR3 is TGTGCCAGCAGTTACTCGGCCGTTGGTAGTGAGCAGTTCTTC.

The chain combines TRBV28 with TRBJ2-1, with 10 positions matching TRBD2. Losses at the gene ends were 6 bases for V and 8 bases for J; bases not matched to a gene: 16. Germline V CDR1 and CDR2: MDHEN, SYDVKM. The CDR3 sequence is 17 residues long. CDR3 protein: CASSPFEGSGRSYEQFF. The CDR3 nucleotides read TGTGCCAGCAGCCCTTTCGAGGGTAGCGGGAGGTCATATGAGCAGTTCTTC.

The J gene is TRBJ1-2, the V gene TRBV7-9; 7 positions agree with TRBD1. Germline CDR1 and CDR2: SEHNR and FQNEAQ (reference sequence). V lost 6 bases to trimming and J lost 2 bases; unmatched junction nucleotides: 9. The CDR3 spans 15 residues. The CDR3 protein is CASSFGDSQNYGYTF. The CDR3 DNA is TGTGCCAGCAGTTTTGGGGACAGTCAGAACTATGGCTACACCTTC.

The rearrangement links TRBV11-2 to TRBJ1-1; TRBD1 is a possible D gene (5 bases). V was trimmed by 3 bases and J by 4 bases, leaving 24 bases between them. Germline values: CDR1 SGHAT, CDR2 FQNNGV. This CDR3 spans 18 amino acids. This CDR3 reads CASSFLSYATGVGTEAFF. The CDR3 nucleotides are TGTGCCAGCAGCTTCCTATCTTACGCGACGGGGGTAGGCACTGAAGCTTTCTTT.

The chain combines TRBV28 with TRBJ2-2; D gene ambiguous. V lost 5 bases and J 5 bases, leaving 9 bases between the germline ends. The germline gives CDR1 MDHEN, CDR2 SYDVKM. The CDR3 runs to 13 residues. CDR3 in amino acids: CASSPRTTGELFF. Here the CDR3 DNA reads TGTGCCAGCAGTCCCCGGACGACCGGGGAGCTGTTTTTT. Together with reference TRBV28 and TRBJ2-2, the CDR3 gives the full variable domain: DVKVTQSSRYLVKRTGEKVFLECVQDMDHENMFWYRQDPGLGLRLIYFSYDVKMKEKGDIPEGYSVSREKKERFSLILESASTNQTSMYLCASSPRTTGELFFGEGSRLTVL.

The CDR3, as DNA: TGTGCCAGCAGTTTAATTCCGGGTTATGAGCAGTTCTTC. As protein: CASSLIPGYEQFF. The chain employs TRBV28 and TRBJ2-1; D gene uncertain. CDR3 length: 13 amino acids. The germline V and J ends were trimmed by 2 bases and 8 bases, with 10 bases remaining between them. The V gene's germline CDR1 is MDHEN and CDR2 SYDVKM. The entire variable domain, with the rest obtained from reference TRBV28 and TRBJ2-1, is as follows: DVKVTQSSRYLVKRTGEKVFLECVQDMDHENMFWYRQDPGLGLRLIYFSYDVKMKEKGDIPEGYSVSREKKERFSLILESASTNQTSMYLCASSLIPGYEQFFGPGTRLTVL.

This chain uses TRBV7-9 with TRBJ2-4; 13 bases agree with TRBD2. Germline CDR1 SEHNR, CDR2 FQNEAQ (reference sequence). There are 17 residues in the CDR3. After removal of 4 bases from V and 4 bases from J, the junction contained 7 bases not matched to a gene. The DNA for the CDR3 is TGTGCCAGCAGCTCACTCGGACTAGCGGGGGAAAAAAACATTCAGTACTTC. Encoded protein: CASSSLGLAGEKNIQYF.

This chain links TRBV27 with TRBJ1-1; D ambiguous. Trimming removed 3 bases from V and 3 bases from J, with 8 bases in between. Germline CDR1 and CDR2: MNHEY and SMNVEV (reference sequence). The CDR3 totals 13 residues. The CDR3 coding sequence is TGTGCCAGCAGTTTCCTCATTGACACTGAAGCTTTCTTT. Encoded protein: CASSFLIDTEAFF.